The 14 T cell receptor beta chains below all came from one sample that was sequenced in a study of CD8 T cells in Susac syndrome. Reverse transcription used about 0.45 to 1 ug RNA and random hexamers. TCRdb reprocessed the immunoSEQ multiplex PCR reads with MiXCR, giving one entry per CDR3 protein. The sample carries approximately 190,000 distinct CDR3 sequences, more than 85% recorded once. The sample was CD4+ T cells from PBMCs. These receptors came from a human donor with Susac syndrome.

The V gene is TRBV7-3, the J gene TRBJ2-5; D might be TRBD2 (6 bases). The CDR3 spans 15 residues. Trimming took off 1 base at V and 4 bases at J, with 13 bases between the two ends. Looked up from germline, CDR1 is SGHTA and CDR2 is FQGTGA. CDR3 sequence: CASSLSSAGRETQYF. DNA of the CDR3: TGTGCCAGCAGCTTAAGTAGCGCCGGGAGAGAGACCCAGTACTTC.

The chain combines TRBV6-6 with TRBJ2-2; D is unresolved. Trimming pared 5 bases from V and 9 bases from J, leaving 10 bases between. CDR1 MNHNY and CDR2 SVGAGI come from the germline V gene (reference sequence). This CDR3 comprises 12 residues. The CDR3 is CASSPVGWELFF. As DNA, the CDR3 is TGTGCCAGCAGTCCCGTTGGTTGGGAGCTGTTTTTT.

This chain's CDR3 is CASSQEHAGNSPLHF. CDR3 coding DNA: TGCGCCAGCAGCCAAGAACATGCAGGAAATTCACCCCTCCACTTT. This chain connects TRBV4-1 to TRBJ1-6, with D unclear. The CDR3 is 15 amino acids. The germline CDR1 and CDR2 sequences are MGHRA and YSYEKL. V lost 0 bases, J lost 7 bases, and 10 bases lay in between.

The gene calls are TRBV7-2 and TRBJ2-1; 9 bases are a match to TRBD2. V shed 1 base, J shed 2 bases, and the junction held 0 bases outside the gene matches. The CDR3 has 15 amino acids. From germline, CDR1 is SGHTA and CDR2 FQGNSA. The CDR3 region is CASSLGGRAYNEQFF. CDR3 DNA: TGTGCCAGCAGCTTAGGCGGGAGGGCCTACAATGAGCAGTTCTTC.

The genes are TRBV6-2 or TRBV6-3 and TRBJ2-1; perhaps D is TRBD1 or TRBD2 (6 bases each). This CDR3 contains 15 residues. V dropped 6 bases and J dropped 15 bases, with 27 bases sitting between them. Germline V gene sequence: CDR1 MNHEY, CDR2 SVGEGT. The CDR3 loop is CASRPPGDKRGTPFF. The CDR3 DNA reads as TGTGCCAGCAGACCTCCGGGGGACAAAAGGGGGACGCCGTTCTTC.

This chain joins TRBV18 and TRBJ2-7; 9 bases map to TRBD2. The trim removed 6 bases at V and 2 bases at J, leaving 11 bases unmatched. The CDR3 runs 16 residues. Germline V gene data show CDR1 as KGHSH and CDR2 as LQKENI. The CDR3 sequence is CASSSRRLAGAYEQYF. CDR3 sequence (DNA): TGTGCCAGCTCCTCACGCCGTTTAGCGGGAGCCTACGAGCAGTACTTC.

The rearrangement uses TRBV7-9 and TRBJ2-1; D possibly corresponds to TRBD2 (5 bases). The CDR3 extends over 14 amino acids. CDR1 and CDR2 (germline): SEHNR, FQNEAQ (reference sequence). V dropped 6 bases and J dropped 0 bases, with 9 bases sitting between them. The CDR3 here is CASRTGSSYNEQFF. The CDR3 nucleotides read TGTGCCAGCAGGACGGGAAGCTCCTACAATGAGCAGTTCTTC. Looking up the rest from reference TRBV7-9 and TRBJ2-1 gives the full variable domain: DTGVSQNPRHKITKRGQNVTFRCDPISEHNRLYWYRQTLGQGPEFLTYFQNEAQLEKSRLLSDRFSAERPKGSFSTLEIQRTEQGDSAMYLCASRTGSSYNEQFFGPGTRLTVL.

V gene TRBV11-2 combines with J gene TRBJ2-7; D is unclear. Trimming shortened V by 5 bases and J by 2 bases, and 16 bases separated the two germline ends. The germline V gene has CDR1 SGHAT and CDR2 FQNNGV. CDR3 length equals 15 residues. CDR3 in amino acids: CASSMSIDAPYEQYF. CDR3 sequence (DNA): TGTGCCAGCAGCATGAGCATTGACGCCCCCTACGAGCAGTACTTC.

The chain links TRBV9 to TRBJ2-1, with TRBD1 matching over 7 bases. V trimming: 4 bases; J trimming: 2 bases; junction bases outside the gene matches: 6. Per germline, CDR1 SGDLS and CDR2 YYNGEE. This CDR3 contains 15 residues. Written as DNA, the CDR3 is TGTGCCAGCAGCACCGACGGGACAGCCTACAATGAGCAGTTCTTC. Its translation: CASSTDGTAYNEQFF.

This clonotype was counted between two and nine times. The chain links TRBV12-3 or TRBV12-4 to TRBJ2-7, with 7 positions matching TRBD1. After removal of 0 bases from V and 2 bases from J, the junction contained 1 base not matched to a gene. The CDR3 totals 14 residues. The CDR3 sequence is CASSLAQGAYEQYF. Written as DNA, the CDR3 is TGTGCCAGCAGTTTAGCGCAGGGGGCCTACGAGCAGTACTTC.

The chain couples TRBV30 to TRBJ2-5, with 9 bases that match TRBD2. The germline V gene has CDR1 GTSNPN and CDR2 SVGIG (reference sequence). V shed 5 bases, J shed 2 bases, and the junction held 9 bases outside the gene matches. The CDR3 sequence is 15 residues long. The CDR3 region is CAWGNSGGLQETQYF. The CDR3 nucleotides read TGTGCCTGGGGTAATAGCGGGGGATTACAAGAGACCCAGTACTTC.

The rearrangement uses TRBV5-1 and TRBJ2-5, with 13 bases matching TRBD2. CDR3 length: 17 residues. Germline lookup yields CDR1 SGHRS and CDR2 YFSETQ. Trimming removed 1 base from V and 2 bases from J; junction bases left unmatched: 5. The CDR3 DNA reads as TGCGCCAGCAGCTTGCCCCGACTAGCGGGGGGACAAGAGACCCAGTACTTC. Its translation: CASSLPRLAGGQETQYF. The whole variable domain, filled in from reference TRBV5-1 and TRBJ2-5, reads KAGVTQTPRYLIKTRGQQVTLSCSPISGHRSVSWYQQTPGQGLQFLFEYFSETQRNKGNFPGRFSGRQFSNSRSEMNVSTLELGDSALYLCASSLPRLAGGQETQYFGPGTRLLVL.

The gene calls are TRBV27 and TRBJ1-2; 9 bases are a match to TRBD1. The ends lost 3 bases at V and 8 bases at J; junction bases unmatched: 4. This CDR3 has 13 residues. Germline CDR1 MNHEY, CDR2 SMNVEV (reference sequence). The CDR3 region is CASSLRQGGGYTF. The CDR3 nucleotides read TGTGCCAGCAGTTTGAGACAGGGGGGGGGCTACACCTTC.

The chain uses TRBV27 and TRBJ2-2; 9 bases are shared with TRBD2. The CDR3 totals 16 residues. Germline trimming cut 6 bases from V and 1 base from J; bases unmatched to any gene: 6. The V gene's germline CDR1 is MNHEY and CDR2 SMNVEV (reference sequence). Written as DNA, the CDR3 is TGTGCCAGCAGCTTACATAGCGGGAGGAACACCGGGGAGCTGTTTTTT. Translation gives CASSLHSGRNTGELFF.